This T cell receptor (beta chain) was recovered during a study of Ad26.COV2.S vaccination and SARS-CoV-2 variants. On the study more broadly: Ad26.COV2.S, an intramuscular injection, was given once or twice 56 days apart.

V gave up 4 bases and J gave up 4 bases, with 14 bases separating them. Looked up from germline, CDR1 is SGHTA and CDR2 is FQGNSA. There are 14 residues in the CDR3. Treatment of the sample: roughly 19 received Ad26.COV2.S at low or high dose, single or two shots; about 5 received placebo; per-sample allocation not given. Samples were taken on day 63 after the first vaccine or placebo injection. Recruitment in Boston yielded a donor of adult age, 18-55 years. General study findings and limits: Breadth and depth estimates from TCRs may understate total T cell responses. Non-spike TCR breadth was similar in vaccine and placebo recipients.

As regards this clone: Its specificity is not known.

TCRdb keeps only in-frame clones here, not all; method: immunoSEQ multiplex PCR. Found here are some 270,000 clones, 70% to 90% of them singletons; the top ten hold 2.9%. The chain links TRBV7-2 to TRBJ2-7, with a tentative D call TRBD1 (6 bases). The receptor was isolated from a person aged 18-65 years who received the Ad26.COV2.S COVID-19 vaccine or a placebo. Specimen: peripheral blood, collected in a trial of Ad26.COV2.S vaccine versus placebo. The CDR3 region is CASSSSLTGYEQYV. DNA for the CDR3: TGTGCCAGCAGCTCCTCCCTCACAGGGTACGAGCAGTACGTC.